Listed below are T cell receptor beta chains from one sample, sequenced in a study of regulatory T cells in long-lasting Graves disease. TCRdb redid the calling of the multiplex PCR reads with MiXCR, one entry per CDR3 protein. The sample contains about 430,000 distinct CDR3 sequences, about 15% of which appear only once. These data were also reused for a study on T cells in Graves' hyperthyroidism and ophthalmopathy.

The sample was peripheral blood mononuclear cells (PBMCs), taken at new diagnosis, from a patient treated with antithyroid drugs. Every receptor here comes from a woman in her thirties or forties with Graves disease. CDR3s include the opening cysteine and the closing phenylalanine or tryptophan. D genes are given only for firm matches. Size tells how often a clone was seen (once, few, many) or the class of an expanded clone, and some rows leave it out.

D: TRBD1; J: TRBJ2-5; V: TRBV7-9; size: many; DNA: TGTGCCAGCAGCCCGAGGGACAGGGAGCAAGAGACCCAGTACTTC; CDR3: CASSPRDREQETQYF
D: TRBD2; J: TRBJ2-1; V: TRBV7-8; size: many; DNA: TGTGCCAGCGGCGGGGGGGAGACCGTTTACAATGAGCAGTTCTTC; CDR3: CASGGGETVYNEQFF
D: TRBD1; J: TRBJ2-3; V: TRBV7-9; size: many; DNA: TGTGCCAGCAGTATAGGGACAGCCACAGATACGCAGTATTTT; CDR3: CASSIGTATDTQYF
D: -; J: TRBJ2-7; V: TRBV5-4; size: -; DNA: TGTGCCAGCAGCTTGACGGAAAATGACGAGCAGTACTTC; CDR3: CASSLTENDEQYF
D: TRBD2; J: TRBJ2-7; V: TRBV28; size: many; DNA: TGTGCCAGCAGTTCCCCCGGACTAGCGGCTACCTACGAGCAGTACTTC; CDR3: CASSSPGLAATYEQYF
D: -; J: TRBJ1-2; V: TRBV9; size: -; DNA: TGTGCCAGCTCACCGGTAAAAGGGATTGGGTTTGTCGATGGCTACACCTTC; CDR3: CASSPVKGIGFVDGYTF
D: -; J: TRBJ1-2; V: TRBV28; size: many; DNA: TGTGCCAGCACGGGACACCCTAACTATGGCTACACCTTC; CDR3: CASTGHPNYGYTF
D: TRBD2; J: TRBJ2-5; V: TRBV18; size: -; DNA: TGTGCCAGCTCACCGCGATCTGTGGGACTACAAGAGACCCAGTACTTC; CDR3: CASSPRSVGLQETQYF
D: -; J: TRBJ2-2; V: TRBV9; size: many; DNA: TGTGCCAGCAGCGTAGGGTCGTTGAGACGGCAGGCGACCGGGGAGCTGTTTTTT; CDR3: CASSVGSLRRQATGELFF
D: -; J: TRBJ2-2; V: TRBV27; size: few; DNA: TGTGCCAGCAGTCCCAACGAAGTGACCGGGGAGCTGTTTTTT; CDR3: CASSPNEVTGELFF
D: -; J: TRBJ1-2; V: TRBV2; size: -; DNA: TGTGCCGTCGTGGGATCTAACTATGGCTACACCTTC; CDR3: CAVVGSNYGYTF
D: TRBD2; J: TRBJ2-7; V: TRBV11-3; size: many; DNA: TGTGCCAGCAGCATCACCGGGACTACCTACGAGCAGTACTTC; CDR3: CASSITGTTYEQYF
D: -; J: TRBJ2-1; V: TRBV5-1; size: many; DNA: TGCGCCAGCAGCTTGGAACCCCAGGCCCAAGGGGATGAGCAGTTCTTC; CDR3: CASSLEPQAQGDEQFF
D: TRBD2; J: TRBJ2-2; V: TRBV11-2; size: many; DNA: TGTGCCAGCAGCCTAGCGGGAAAAAACACCGGGGAGCTGTTTTTT; CDR3: CASSLAGKNTGELFF
D: TRBD1; J: TRBJ1-6; V: TRBV18; size: many; DNA: TGTGCCAGCTCACCGCCGGGACAGGCCCCTAATTCACCCCTCCACTTT; CDR3: CASSPPGQAPNSPLHF
D: TRBD1; J: TRBJ1-1; V: TRBV28; size: -; DNA: TGTGCCAGCAGTTTATGGACAGGGCCGAACACTGAAGCTTTCTTT; CDR3: CASSLWTGPNTEAFF
D: -; J: TRBJ2-1; V: TRBV5-5; size: many; DNA: TGTGCCAGCAGCCTAATACAGGGAAAGGATGAGCAGTTCTTC; CDR3: CASSLIQGKDEQFF
D: -; J: TRBJ1-4; V: TRBV18; size: few; DNA: TGTGCCAGCTCGGACGGAAATAATGAAAAACTGTTTTTT; CDR3: CASSDGNNEKLFF
D: TRBD1; J: TRBJ2-7; V: TRBV28; size: many; DNA: TGTGCCAGCAGTTCCCCACCCTCCGGGACAGGGATCGGCGAGCAGTACTTC; CDR3: CASSSPPSGTGIGEQYF
D: TRBD1; J: TRBJ2-1; V: TRBV15; size: -; DNA: TGTGCCACCAGCCAAGACAGGGGTGACTACAATGAGCAGTTCTTC; CDR3: CATSQDRGDYNEQFF
D: TRBD2; J: TRBJ2-7; V: TRBV11-3; size: many; DNA: TGTGCCAGCAGCTTAGTTCCAGCGGGGAATACCTACGAGCAGTACTTC; CDR3: CASSLVPAGNTYEQYF
D: -; J: TRBJ2-7; V: TRBV20-1; size: -; DNA: TGCAGTGCGCGCCGGATTGGGACGGATGACTACGAGCAGTACTTC; CDR3: CSARRIGTDDYEQYF
D: TRBD2; J: TRBJ2-1; V: TRBV18; size: -; DNA: TGTGCCAGCTCACCATCTAGCGGGGGCAATGAGCAGTTCTTC; CDR3: CASSPSSGGNEQFF
D: -; J: TRBJ1-2; V: TRBV28; size: many; DNA: TGTGCCAGCAGTTTATGGGGGGCGCGGAACTATGGCTACACCTTC; CDR3: CASSLWGARNYGYTF
D: -; J: TRBJ2-7; V: TRBV29-1; size: many; DNA: TGCAGCGTTGTACTAGAATCCTACGAGCAGTACTTC; CDR3: CSVVLESYEQYF
D: -; J: TRBJ2-5; V: TRBV13; size: -; DNA: TGTGCCAGCACCTTCGCGGACAAGGGCCAAGAGACCCAGTACTTC; CDR3: CASTFADKGQETQYF
D: -; J: TRBJ2-2; V: TRBV20-1; size: few; DNA: TGCAGTGCTACCGGGAGCAAGAACACCGGGGAGCTGTTTTTT; CDR3: CSATGSKNTGELFF
D: -; J: TRBJ1-2; V: TRBV20-1; size: many; DNA: TGCAGTGCTAGAGTAGGTGGGGACACCTTCGGGTATGGCTACACCTTC; CDR3: CSARVGGDTFGYGYTF
D: TRBD1; J: TRBJ2-5; V: TRBV5-1; size: few; DNA: TGCGCCAGCACGGGACAGCAAGAGGCCCAGTACTTC; CDR3: CASTGQQEAQYF
D: -; J: TRBJ2-1; V: TRBV7-7; size: many; DNA: TGTGCTAGCAGCTCCATGCTCGATAATCCGGGACCGCCTCGGGACAATGAGCAGTTCTTC; CDR3: CASSSMLDNPGPPRDNEQFF
D: -; J: TRBJ2-6; V: TRBV4-1; size: -; DNA: TGCGCCAGCAGCCAAGAATTGGCTGGGTCCGGGGCCAACGTCCTGACTTTC; CDR3: CASSQELAGSGANVLTF
D: -; J: TRBJ2-7; V: TRBV13; size: -; DNA: TGTGCCAGCAGCCCGAACCCCCTCGAGCGGGCAACCTACGAGCAGTACTTC; CDR3: CASSPNPLERATYEQYF
D: TRBD1; J: TRBJ1-1; V: TRBV5-1; size: -; DNA: TGCGCCAGCACTACCGAGGGGGCAGGTCGTGAAGCTTTCTTT; CDR3: CASTTEGAGREAFF
D: -; J: TRBJ2-7; V: TRBV7-8; size: -; DNA: TGTGCCAGCAGCCAATCCGGGACACAATACGAGCGGTACTTC; CDR3: CASSQSGTQYERYF
D: TRBD1; J: TRBJ2-1; V: TRBV14; size: many; DNA: TGTGCCAGCAGCCAAGAAAACAGGGGGAATGAGCAGTTCTTC; CDR3: CASSQENRGNEQFF
D: -; J: TRBJ1-1; V: TRBV29-1; size: many; DNA: TGCAGCGTCTTGAATCCCAGGGACGGGCACATGAACACTGAAGCTTTCTTT; CDR3: CSVLNPRDGHMNTEAFF
D: TRBD1; J: TRBJ2-1; V: TRBV7-3; size: many; DNA: TGTGCCAGCAGCCCGAGAGGGACAGGATCTAGCTCCTACAATGAGCAGTTCTTC; CDR3: CASSPRGTGSSSYNEQFF
D: -; J: TRBJ2-3; V: TRBV3-1; size: many; DNA: TGTGCCAGCAGCCAAGTCGGTCTTGATACGCAGTATTTT; CDR3: CASSQVGLDTQYF
D: -; J: TRBJ2-7; V: TRBV28; size: many; DNA: TGTGCCAGCAGCTCGGGACCGATCTACGAGCAGTACTTC; CDR3: CASSSGPIYEQYF
D: TRBD2; J: TRBJ2-1; V: TRBV12-3/TRBV12-4; size: many; DNA: TGTGCCAGCACCCCGGGGGCTAGCGGGAGGGATTCAACCTACAATGAGCAGTTCTTC; CDR3: CASTPGASGRDSTYNEQFF
D: -; J: TRBJ2-7; V: TRBV5-4; size: few; DNA: TGTGCCAGCAGCTTGGTAGGGCACGAGCAGTACTTC; CDR3: CASSLVGHEQYF
D: TRBD1; J: TRBJ1-2; V: TRBV2; size: many; DNA: TGTGCCAGCAGTCTATGGACAGGGCAGAAAACCTTC; CDR3: CASSLWTGQKTF
D: TRBD1; J: TRBJ2-1; V: TRBV19; size: -; DNA: TGTGCCAGTAGTTCGGGACAGAGCTACAATGAGCAGTTCTTC; CDR3: CASSSGQSYNEQFF
D: TRBD2; J: TRBJ2-7; V: TRBV15; size: -; DNA: TGTGCCACCAGCAGACTCCTTGGACTAGCGGGACCCTACGAGCAGTACTTC; CDR3: CATSRLLGLAGPYEQYF
D: TRBD2; J: TRBJ2-3; V: TRBV11-3; size: many; DNA: TGTGCCAGCAGCTTACGGCGGGAGACGGATACGCAGTATTTT; CDR3: CASSLRRETDTQYF
D: TRBD1; J: TRBJ1-1; V: TRBV3-1; size: many; DNA: TGTGCCAGCAGCCTCCGGACAGGGGCAAGGGACACTGAAGCTTTCTTT; CDR3: CASSLRTGARDTEAFF
D: TRBD1; J: TRBJ1-2; V: TRBV19; size: few; DNA: TGTGCCAGTAGTACCGCCGGGACAGGGTCCGAAGCCTATGGCTACACCTTC; CDR3: CASSTAGTGSEAYGYTF
D: -; J: TRBJ1-3; V: TRBV19; size: few; DNA: TGTGCCAGTAGTAGCCGTGATGAAAACACCATATATTTT; CDR3: CASSSRDENTIYF
D: -; J: TRBJ1-2; V: TRBV28; size: -; DNA: TGTGCCAGCACCCAAACCTCGGGGATTCACTATGGCTACACCTTC; CDR3: CASTQTSGIHYGYTF
D: TRBD2; J: TRBJ2-7; V: TRBV20-1; size: many; DNA: TGCAGTGTCGCCGACCCGGGACTAGCGGGTTACGAGCAGTACTTC; CDR3: CSVADPGLAGYEQYF
D: TRBD1; J: TRBJ1-1; V: TRBV6-1; size: many; DNA: TGTGCCAGCAGTAAGCAGGGGGAGAACACTGAAGCTTTCTTT; CDR3: CASSKQGENTEAFF
D: TRBD2; J: TRBJ2-1; V: TRBV12-5; size: -; DNA: TGTGCTAGTGGTTCGACTAGCGGTAGAGATGAGCAGTTCTTC; CDR3: CASGSTSGRDEQFF
D: -; J: TRBJ1-2; V: TRBV3-1; size: few; DNA: TGTGCCAGCAGCCAAGTAGAAGGGAACTATGGCTACACCTTC; CDR3: CASSQVEGNYGYTF